This TCR beta chain came from a study of graft-versus-host responses after intestinal transplantation. Across the whole study: Each transplant was multivisceral, liver-intestinal, or isolated intestinal. Each patient got anti-thymocyte globulin induction, then tacrolimus and steroids for roughly 3 years. Whole-study results and caveats: GvH clones were identified in recipient marrow, with some first appearing in ileum or blood.

On this clone itself: Its antigen is not known.

J lost 7 bases, V lost 2 bases, and 6 bases had no gene match. Germline CDR1 reads GTSNPN; CDR2 reads SVGIG (reference sequence). The CDR3 runs 14 residues. Sequenced by immunoSEQ multiplex PCR; TCRdb stores in-frame clones only, minus some. The data contain tens of thousands of clones, roughly 90% of them seen just once; the ten biggest clones take up approximately 0.33%. The sequence was obtained from a human donor who was the organ donor for an intestinal transplant. The sequenced sample was unstimulated CD4+ T cells sorted from spleen or lymph node cells, obtained before transplant. This chain links TRBV30 with TRBJ1-1; 11 bases map to TRBD1. CDR3 nucleotides: TGTGCCTGGAGTCCCTGGACAGGGGGCGGTGAAGCTTTCTTT. Its translation is CAWSPWTGGGEAFF.